Detailed here is one T cell receptor (beta chain). Which antigen it targets is not known. No much larger clone is present one base from it, and per-base qualities are unavailable. The library was generated by the immunoSEQ multiplex PCR assay. What TCRdb holds here is the immuneACCESS table cut down to in-frame rearrangements. Part of the clones is not present; checked against another copy, under half of the missing clones reflect an unresolved V gene, and the others are unexplained. The sample table contains more than 80,000 clones; only one count was recorded for more than 75% of them. The ten largest make up 2% to 3% of the sample. From the cysteine through the phenylalanine, the CDR3 covers 13 amino acids. Solely the CDR3 DNA is kept, with 39 bases framed from the first base. The germline V gene provides CDR1 KGHSH and CDR2 LQKENI. The trim is 2 bases for V and 7 bases for J, with a gap of 9 bases between the germline ends.

These data belong to a study of radiotherapy plus CTLA-4 blockade in lung cancer (dated by TCRdb to the late 2010s). Describing the broader study: Among the enrolled patients, around 19% had an objective response, and less than 40% reached disease control.

Paper-wide results and their limitations: The strongest predictors of response were reported to be early dynamic shifts in blood T cell clones along with a rise in serum interferon-beta following radiation. After treatment with radiotherapy and ipilimumab, TCR clones that came from tumors expanded in the peripheral blood.

The study tested focal radiation therapy combined with CTLA-4 blockade (ipilimumab) in patients with chemo-refractory metastatic non-small-cell lung cancer. The rearrangement combines TRBV18 with TRBJ2-4; a confident D gene designation cannot be given. The material sequenced was peripheral blood, taken from a patient treated with radiotherapy plus ipilimumab. This TCR derives from a human donor with non-small cell lung cancer that progressed on radiotherapy plus ipilimumab. Some clones in this sample may be carry-over from other donors' samples. The CDR3 sequence is CASSPTTWNIQYF. The DNA is as follows: TGTGCCAGCTCACCAACTACGTGGAACATTCAGTACTTC.